A selection of T cell receptor beta chains follows, all from one sample in a study of blood T cells in healthy people across ages. TCRdb processed the 5' RACE reads anew with MiXCR; each CDR3 protein has one entry. There are 1.4 million or so distinct CDR3 sequences in the sample; roughly 43% occur only once, and about 4.1% lies in the top ten. What was sequenced was blood. The source is a woman aged 18-30 years in good health. Both conserved end residues are part of each CDR3. Fields, in order: V gene, J gene, D gene, CDR3 protein. A D gene is named only where the DNA matches it firmly.

v_call: TRBV29-1; j_call: TRBJ1-2; d_call: -; cdr3_aa: CRALDGGSNYGYTF
v_call: TRBV29-1; j_call: TRBJ2-5; d_call: -; cdr3_aa: CSVVRGLETQYF
v_call: TRBV7-2; j_call: TRBJ2-3; d_call: -; cdr3_aa: CASSPHPTDTQYF
v_call: TRBV6-6; j_call: TRBJ1-5; d_call: -; cdr3_aa: CASSYRAGDNQPQHF
v_call: TRBV15; j_call: TRBJ2-1; d_call: TRBD2; cdr3_aa: CATRLLLAGNEQFF
v_call: TRBV7-2; j_call: TRBJ1-1; d_call: -; cdr3_aa: CASSPIHRNTEAFF
v_call: TRBV20-1; j_call: TRBJ2-1; d_call: TRBD2; cdr3_aa: CSARAPSGGAEYNEQFF
v_call: TRBV6-5; j_call: TRBJ2-7; d_call: TRBD1; cdr3_aa: CASSFWTGMGQEQYF
v_call: TRBV28; j_call: TRBJ1-3; d_call: TRBD1; cdr3_aa: CASRAGGGRNTIYF
v_call: TRBV27; j_call: TRBJ1-2; d_call: -; cdr3_aa: CASSLRWTNYGYTF
v_call: TRBV3-1; j_call: TRBJ1-5; d_call: -; cdr3_aa: CASSQSWGQPQHF